This paragraph reports one T cell receptor beta chain. Antigen specificity is unknown. The data are from a study of T cells after yellow fever vaccination. 5'RACE template switching added a universal primer site and UMIs to TCR cDNA. TCRdb redid the calling of the 5' RACE reads with MiXCR, one entry per CDR3 protein. The data hold 100,000 to 150,000 distinct CDR3 sequences, with under 9% observed a single time. Whole-study findings and limits: Booster samples showed a return of most primary-vaccination clones (almost 97% CD4, approximately 88% CD8). Clonotypes shared by both compartments, CD4 and CD8, made up a small share.

The V end was cut by 2 bases, the J end by 0 bases, with 12 bases between. From germline, CDR1 is DFQATT and CDR2 SNEGSKA (reference sequence). This CDR3 contains 15 residues. This TCR came from a young man who received the YFV17D yellow fever vaccine. The V gene is TRBV20-1, the J gene TRBJ2-3; D might be TRBD2 (7 bases). The sample was CD8+ T cells sorted from PBMCs, taken on the day of the yellow fever booster vaccination. The CDR3 reads CSARRGGGSTDTQYF. CDR3 bases: TGCAGTGCTAGAAGGGGAGGGGGTAGCACAGATACGCAGTATTTT.